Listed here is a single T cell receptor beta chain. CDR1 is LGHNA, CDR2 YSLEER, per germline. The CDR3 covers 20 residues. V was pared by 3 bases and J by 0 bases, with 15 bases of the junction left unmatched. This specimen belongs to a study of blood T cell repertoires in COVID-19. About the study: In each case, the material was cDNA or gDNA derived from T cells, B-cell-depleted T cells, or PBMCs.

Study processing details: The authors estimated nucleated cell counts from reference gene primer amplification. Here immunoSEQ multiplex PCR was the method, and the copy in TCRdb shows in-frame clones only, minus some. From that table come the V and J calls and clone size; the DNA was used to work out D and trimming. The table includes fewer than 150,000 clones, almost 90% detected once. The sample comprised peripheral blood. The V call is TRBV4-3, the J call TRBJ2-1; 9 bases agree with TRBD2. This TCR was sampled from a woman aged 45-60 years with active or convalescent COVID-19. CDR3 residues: CASSHHGQTSGLSSYNEQFF. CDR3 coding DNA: TGCGCCAGCAGCCACCACGGACAGACTAGCGGCTTGAGCTCCTACAATGAGCAGTTCTTC.